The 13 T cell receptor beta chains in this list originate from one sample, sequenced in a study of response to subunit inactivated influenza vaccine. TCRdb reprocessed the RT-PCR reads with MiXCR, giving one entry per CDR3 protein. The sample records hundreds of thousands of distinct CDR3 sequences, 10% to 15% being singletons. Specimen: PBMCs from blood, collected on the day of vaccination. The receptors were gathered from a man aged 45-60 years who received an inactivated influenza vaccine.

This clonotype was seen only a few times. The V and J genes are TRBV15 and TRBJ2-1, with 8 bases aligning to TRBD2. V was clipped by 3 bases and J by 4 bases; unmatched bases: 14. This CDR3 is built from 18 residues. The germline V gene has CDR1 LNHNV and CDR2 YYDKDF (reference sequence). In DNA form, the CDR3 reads TGTGCCACCAGCAGCCCCGTTCTCCTAGCGGGCCAGTACAATGAGCAGTTCTTC. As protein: CATSSPVLLAGQYNEQFF.

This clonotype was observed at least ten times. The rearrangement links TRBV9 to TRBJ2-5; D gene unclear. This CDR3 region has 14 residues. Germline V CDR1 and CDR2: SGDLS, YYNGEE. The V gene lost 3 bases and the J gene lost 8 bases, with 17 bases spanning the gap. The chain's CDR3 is CASSANLELDTQYF. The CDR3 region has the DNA TGTGCCAGCAGCGCCAACCTCGAGTTGGATACCCAGTACTTC.

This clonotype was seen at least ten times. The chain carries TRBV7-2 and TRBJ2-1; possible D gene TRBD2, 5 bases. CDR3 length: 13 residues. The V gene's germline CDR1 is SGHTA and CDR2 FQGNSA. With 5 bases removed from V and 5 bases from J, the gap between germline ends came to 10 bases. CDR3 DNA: TGTGCCAGCAGCGTACCGGGAAACAATGAGCAGTTCTTC. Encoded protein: CASSVPGNNEQFF.

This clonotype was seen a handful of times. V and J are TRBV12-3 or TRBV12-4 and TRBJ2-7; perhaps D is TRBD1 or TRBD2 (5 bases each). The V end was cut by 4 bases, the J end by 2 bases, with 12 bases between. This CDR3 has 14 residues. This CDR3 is CASSSGRITYEQYF. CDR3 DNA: TGTGCCAGCAGTTCGGGACGGATAACCTACGAGCAGTACTTC.

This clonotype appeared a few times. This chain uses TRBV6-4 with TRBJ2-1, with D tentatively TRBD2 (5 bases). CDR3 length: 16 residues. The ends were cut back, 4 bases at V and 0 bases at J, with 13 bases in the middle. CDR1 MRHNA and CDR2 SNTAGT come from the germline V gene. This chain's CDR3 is CASSALFGSSYNEQFF. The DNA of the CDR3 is TGTGCCAGCAGTGCTTTATTTGGGAGCTCCTACAATGAGCAGTTCTTC.

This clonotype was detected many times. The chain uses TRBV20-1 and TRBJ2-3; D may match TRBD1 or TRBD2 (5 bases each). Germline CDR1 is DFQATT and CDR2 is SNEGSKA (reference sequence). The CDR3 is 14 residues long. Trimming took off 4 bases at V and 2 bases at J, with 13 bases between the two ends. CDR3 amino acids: CSATRDGPTDTQYF. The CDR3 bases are TGCAGTGCTACCCGGGACGGTCCCACAGATACGCAGTATTTT.

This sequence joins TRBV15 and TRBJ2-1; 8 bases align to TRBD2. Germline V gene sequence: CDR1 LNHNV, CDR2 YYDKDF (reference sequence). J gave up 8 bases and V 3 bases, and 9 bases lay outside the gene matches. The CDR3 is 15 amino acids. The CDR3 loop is CATSSSGGAYYEQFF. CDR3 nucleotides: TGTGCCACCAGCAGTTCGGGGGGGGCATACTATGAGCAGTTCTTC.

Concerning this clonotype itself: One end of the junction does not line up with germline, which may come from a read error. In nucleotides, the CDR3 is TGCAGTTCTAGTCCCCGGTCCTCCTACAATGAGCAGTTCTTC. Translation: CSSSPRSSYNEQFF. V is TRBV20-1 and J is TRBJ2-1; D is unresolved. CDR3 length: 14 residues. The germline CDR1 and CDR2 sequences are DFQATT and SNEGSKA (reference sequence).

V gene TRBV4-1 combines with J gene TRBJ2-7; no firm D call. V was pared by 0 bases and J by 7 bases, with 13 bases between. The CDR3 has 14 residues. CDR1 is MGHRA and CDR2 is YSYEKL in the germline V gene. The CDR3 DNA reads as TGCGCCAGCAGCCAAGATTCCTTCCATCCGGAGCAGTACTTC. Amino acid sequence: CASSQDSFHPEQYF.

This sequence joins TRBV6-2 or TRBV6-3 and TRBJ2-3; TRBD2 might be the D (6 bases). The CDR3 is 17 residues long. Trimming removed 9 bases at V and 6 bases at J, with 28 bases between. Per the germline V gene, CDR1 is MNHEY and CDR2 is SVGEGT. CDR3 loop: CASFSPFLARSGDTQYF. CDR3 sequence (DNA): TGTGCCAGTTTCTCCCCCTTCCTAGCGAGAAGCGGGGATACGCAGTATTTT.

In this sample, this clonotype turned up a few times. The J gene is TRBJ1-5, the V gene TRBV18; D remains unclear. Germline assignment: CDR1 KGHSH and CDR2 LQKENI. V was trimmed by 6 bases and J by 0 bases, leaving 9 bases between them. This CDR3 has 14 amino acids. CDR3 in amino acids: CASSASYSNQPQHF. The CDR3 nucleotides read TGTGCCAGCTCGGCCTCATATAGCAATCAGCCCCAGCATTTT. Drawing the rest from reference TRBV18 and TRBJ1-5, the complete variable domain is NAGVMQNPRHLVRRRGQEARLRCSPMKGHSHVYWYRQLPEEGLKFMVYLQKENIIDESGMPKERFSAEFPKEGPSILRIQQVVRGDSAAYFCASSASYSNQPQHFGDGTRLSIL.

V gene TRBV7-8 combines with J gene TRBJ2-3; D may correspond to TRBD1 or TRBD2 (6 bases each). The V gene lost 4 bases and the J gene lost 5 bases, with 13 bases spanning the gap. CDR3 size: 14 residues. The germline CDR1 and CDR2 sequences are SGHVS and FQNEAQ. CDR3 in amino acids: CASSSWGALDTQYF. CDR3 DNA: TGTGCCAGCAGCTCTTGGGGGGCCCTAGATACGCAGTATTTT.

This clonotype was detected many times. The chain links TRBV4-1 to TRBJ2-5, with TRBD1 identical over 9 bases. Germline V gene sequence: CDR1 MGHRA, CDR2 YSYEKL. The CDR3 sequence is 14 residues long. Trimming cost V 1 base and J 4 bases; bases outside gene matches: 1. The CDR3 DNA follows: TGCGCCAGCAGCCAAGCGGACAGGGGAGAGACCCAGTACTTC. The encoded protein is CASSQADRGETQYF.